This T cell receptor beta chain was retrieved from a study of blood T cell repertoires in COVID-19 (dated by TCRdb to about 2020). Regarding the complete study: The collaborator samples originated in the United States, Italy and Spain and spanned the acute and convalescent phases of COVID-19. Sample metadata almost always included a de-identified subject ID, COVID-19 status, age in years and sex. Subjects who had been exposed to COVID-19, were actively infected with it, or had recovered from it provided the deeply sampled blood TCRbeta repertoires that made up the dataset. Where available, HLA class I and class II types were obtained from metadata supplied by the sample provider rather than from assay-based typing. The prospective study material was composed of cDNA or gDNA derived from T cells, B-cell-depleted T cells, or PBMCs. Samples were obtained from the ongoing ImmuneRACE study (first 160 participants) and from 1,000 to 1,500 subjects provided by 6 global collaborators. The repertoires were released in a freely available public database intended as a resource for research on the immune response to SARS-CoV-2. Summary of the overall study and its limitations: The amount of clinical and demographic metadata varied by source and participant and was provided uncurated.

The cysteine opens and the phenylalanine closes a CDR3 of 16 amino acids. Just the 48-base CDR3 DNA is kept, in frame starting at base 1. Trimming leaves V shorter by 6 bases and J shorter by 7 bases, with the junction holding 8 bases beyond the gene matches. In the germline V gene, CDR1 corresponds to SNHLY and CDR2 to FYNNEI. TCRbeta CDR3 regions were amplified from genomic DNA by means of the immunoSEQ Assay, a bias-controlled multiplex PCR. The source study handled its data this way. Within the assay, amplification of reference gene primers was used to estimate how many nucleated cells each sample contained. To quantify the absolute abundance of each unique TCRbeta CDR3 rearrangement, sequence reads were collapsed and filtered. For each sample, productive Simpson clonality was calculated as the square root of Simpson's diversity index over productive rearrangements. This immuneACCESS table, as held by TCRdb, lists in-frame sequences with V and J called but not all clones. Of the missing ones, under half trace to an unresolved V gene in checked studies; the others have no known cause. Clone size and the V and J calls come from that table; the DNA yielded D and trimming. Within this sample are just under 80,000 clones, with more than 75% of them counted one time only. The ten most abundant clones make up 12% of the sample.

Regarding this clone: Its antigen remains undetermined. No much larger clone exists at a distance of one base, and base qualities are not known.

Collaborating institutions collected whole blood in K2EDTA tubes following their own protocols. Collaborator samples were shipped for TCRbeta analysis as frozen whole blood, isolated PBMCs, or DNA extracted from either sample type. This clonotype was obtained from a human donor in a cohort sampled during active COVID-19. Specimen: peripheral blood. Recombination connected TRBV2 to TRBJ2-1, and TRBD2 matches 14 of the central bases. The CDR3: CASRTGTSGSMNEQFF. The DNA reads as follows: TGTGCCAGCAGAACCGGGACTAGCGGGAGTATGAATGAGCAGTTCTTC.